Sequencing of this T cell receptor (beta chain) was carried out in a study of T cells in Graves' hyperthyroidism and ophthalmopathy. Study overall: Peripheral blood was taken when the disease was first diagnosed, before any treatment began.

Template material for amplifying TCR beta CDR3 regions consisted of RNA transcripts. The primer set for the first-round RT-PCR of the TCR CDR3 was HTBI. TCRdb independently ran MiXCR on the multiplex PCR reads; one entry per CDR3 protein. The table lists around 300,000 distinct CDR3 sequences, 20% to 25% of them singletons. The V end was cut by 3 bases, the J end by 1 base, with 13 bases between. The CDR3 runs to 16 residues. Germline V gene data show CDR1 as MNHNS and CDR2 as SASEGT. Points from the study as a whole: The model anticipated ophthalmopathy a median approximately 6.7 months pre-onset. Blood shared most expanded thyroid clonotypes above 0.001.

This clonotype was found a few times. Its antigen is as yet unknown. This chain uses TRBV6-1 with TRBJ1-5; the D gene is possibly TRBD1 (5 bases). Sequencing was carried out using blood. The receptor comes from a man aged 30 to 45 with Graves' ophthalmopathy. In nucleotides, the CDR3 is TGTGCCAGCAGTGAGGGTCTGGGACGGAGCAATCAGCCCCAGCATTTT. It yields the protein CASSEGLGRSNQPQHF.